The 32 T cell receptor beta chains given below trace back to one sample, sequenced in a study of blood T cell repertoires in COVID-19. The data were produced by immunoSEQ multiplex PCR, yet TCRdb's version contains in-frame clones alone and is incomplete. The data contain 330,000 or so clones, around nine tenths of them seen just once; the ten biggest clones take up around 5%. Sequenced: PBMCs or T cells enriched from blood (not recorded which). All receptors come from a man aged 25 to 40 who had recovered from COVID-19.

Only one count was recorded for this clone. The CDR3 DNA reads TGTGCCAGCAGTTCCTGGACTGGGGTCAGCTCCTACGAGCAGTACTTC. Amino acid sequence: CASSSWTGVSSYEQYF. The rearrangement links TRBV6-5 to TRBJ2-7; D perhaps matches TRBD2 (5 bases). From germline, CDR1 is MNHEY and CDR2 SVGAGI. Trimming removed 4 bases from V and 0 bases from J, with 16 bases in between. This CDR3 contains 16 residues.

The V gene is TRBV10-3, the J gene TRBJ2-3; the D is unclear. This CDR3 comprises 15 residues. Trimming shortened V by 2 bases and J by 2 bases, and 11 bases separated the two germline ends. The germline V gene encodes CDR1 ENHRY and CDR2 SYGVKD. The CDR3 is CAISEGPAYTDTQYF. As DNA, the CDR3 is TGTGCCATCAGTGAGGGGCCAGCCTACACAGATACGCAGTATTTT.

This chain uses TRBV3-1 (or the pseudogene TRBV3-2) with TRBJ1-1, with 9 bases aligning to TRBD1. Trimming at V came to 4 bases and at J to 3 bases, leaving 3 bases not matched to a gene. The CDR3 has 14 amino acids. From germline, CDR1 is LGHDT and CDR2 YNNKEL (reference sequence). CDR3 coding DNA: TGTGCCAGCAGCCTGACAGGGGGAGACACTGAAGCTTTCTTT. This translates into CASSLTGGDTEAFF.

The chain employs TRBV23-1 and TRBJ1-5; D is undetermined. TRBV23-1 is identified as an open reading frame with a role that is uncertain. The CDR3 loop spans 14 amino acids. V lost 4 bases, J lost 11 bases, and 18 bases lay in between. CDR3 protein: CASSLGASLEAQHF. The CDR3 nucleotides are TGCGCCAGCAGTCTAGGTGCCTCTCTGGAGGCCCAGCATTTT.

In regard to this clone: Its ends do not fully match the called genes, so a read error is possible. The V gene is TRBV5-1, the J gene TRBJ2-7; 10 nucleotides align to TRBD1. The CDR3 spans 15 residues. In germline, CDR1 is SGHRS, CDR2 YFSETQ. The CDR3 spells CASSPDPGQGSPGIF. The CDR3 coding sequence is TGCGCCAGCAGCCCGGACCCGGGACAGGGGAGCCCTGGGATTTTC.

The chain joins TRBV9 to TRBJ2-1; 11 nucleotides agree with TRBD2. Germline V gene sequence: CDR1 SGDLS, CDR2 YYNGEE. Trimming took 4 bases from V and 9 from J; bases not matched to a gene: 9. The CDR3 sequence is 15 residues long. The CDR3 spells CASSPLAGGSGEQFF. CDR3 bases: TGTGCCAGCAGCCCTCTAGCGGGGGGAAGCGGTGAGCAGTTCTTC.

The chain employs TRBV29-1 and TRBJ1-2; D gene ambiguous. The V end was cut by 6 bases, the J end by 4 bases, with 9 bases between. The germline gives CDR1 SQVTM, CDR2 ANQGSEA. The length of the CDR3 is 11 residues. CDR3 bases: TGCAGCGTCGAACGGTTCTATGGCTACACCTTC. This sequence encodes CSVERFYGYTF.

This chain connects TRBV6-5 to TRBJ1-5; D not certain. The germline V gene encodes CDR1 MNHEY and CDR2 SVGAGI. CDR3 size: 13 residues. V lost 6 bases to trimming and J lost 7 bases, with 13 bases between them. The CDR3 region is CASSSQLGQPQHF. CDR3 bases: TGTGCCAGCAGCTCCCAGCTAGGCCAGCCCCAGCATTTT.

The gene calls are TRBV28 and TRBJ2-1, with TRBD1 matching 10 bases. The germline V gene has CDR1 MDHEN and CDR2 SYDVKM. The CDR3 runs to 15 residues. The J segment lost 7 bases and the V segment lost 6 bases, leaving 9 bases of the junction unmatched. CDR3 in amino acids: CASSPGQGTGNEQFF. The CDR3 nucleotides are TGTGCCAGCAGCCCGGGACAGGGGACTGGTAATGAGCAGTTCTTC.

The genes are TRBV5-1 and TRBJ2-7; 7 bases are shared with TRBD1. This CDR3 is 17 amino acids long. After removal of 3 bases from V and 2 bases from J, the junction contained 14 bases not matched to a gene. Germline V gene data show CDR1 as SGHRS and CDR2 as YFSETQ. Written as DNA, the CDR3 is TGCGCCAGCAGCTCTCCAGCGGACAGGTTCTCGACCTACGAGCAGTACTTC. Its translation is CASSSPADRFSTYEQYF.

As concerns this clone: The same CDR3 is also encoded by other DNA sequences in this sample. This rearrangement joins TRBV5-1 to TRBJ2-7, with 11 nucleotides matching TRBD1. The V segment lost 5 bases and the J segment 3 bases; nucleotides outside the gene matches: 7. Germline V gene data show CDR1 as SGHRS and CDR2 as YFSETQ. This CDR3 spans 15 amino acids. CDR3: CASSPGTGGHYEQYF. In DNA form, the CDR3 reads TGCGCCAGCAGTCCCGGGACAGGGGGACACTACGAGCAGTACTTC.

This clone was counted a few times. The J gene is TRBJ1-5, the V gene TRBV6-5; 9 positions match TRBD1. CDR1 MNHEY and CDR2 SVGAGI come from the germline V gene. The CDR3 runs 15 residues. After removal of 5 bases from V and 3 bases from J, the junction contained 5 bases not matched to a gene. CDR3 sequence reads: CASSPDRGFNQPQHF. The CDR3 region has the DNA TGTGCCAGCAGTCCGGACAGGGGCTTCAATCAGCCCCAGCATTTT.

The rearrangement joins TRBV9 to TRBJ1-2; no firm D call. V was pared by 4 bases and J by 2 bases, with 3 bases between. The CDR3 contains 11 residues. Germline-derived CDR1 and CDR2 are SGDLS and YYNGEE. The CDR3 loop is CASSLNYGYTF. The CDR3 DNA is TGTGCCAGCAGCCTCAACTATGGCTACACCTTC.

The genes are TRBV28 and TRBJ1-2; weak D call: TRBD1 (6 bases). Per germline, CDR1 MDHEN and CDR2 SYDVKM. V was pared by 6 bases and J by 3 bases, with 17 bases between. CDR3 length: 15 amino acids. CDR3: CASSATGEGYYGYTF. The CDR3 DNA reads as TGTGCCAGCAGCGCGACAGGAGAAGGTTACTATGGCTACACCTTC.

In regard to this clone: Compared with germline, one end of the junction differs, possibly owing to a read error. The chain combines TRBV28 with TRBJ2-7; possibly TRBD2 for D (5 bases). The CDR3 consists of 14 residues. Germline V lookup: CDR1 MDHEN, CDR2 SYDVKM. The CDR3 nucleotides are TGTGCCAGCAGTTTTCCGGGGTTCTCCTTCGAGCAGTACTTC. The encoded protein is CASSFPGFSFEQYF.

The chain combines TRBV30 with TRBJ2-7, with a tentative D call TRBD2 (5 bases). The germline V and J ends were trimmed by 1 base and 4 bases, with 14 bases remaining between them. The CDR3 length is 14 residues. CDR1 is GTSNPN and CDR2 is SVGIG in the germline V gene (reference sequence). CDR3: CAWSAEEAYYEQYF. CDR3 nucleotide sequence: TGTGCCTGGAGTGCGGAGGAGGCATATTACGAGCAGTACTTC.

This rearrangement joins TRBV28 to TRBJ1-5, with TRBD1 identical over 8 bases. The CDR3 is 16 amino acids. Losses at the gene ends were 8 bases for V and 5 bases for J; bases not matched to a gene: 14. Germline CDR1 MDHEN, CDR2 SYDVKM. The CDR3 loop reads CASHPPTTGVDQPQHF. Here the CDR3 DNA reads TGTGCCAGCCACCCCCCTACGACAGGGGTTGATCAGCCCCAGCATTTT.

This clone was found a few times. This chain joins TRBV19 and TRBJ1-6; maybe TRBD1 (6 bases). The CDR3 sequence is 12 residues long. Germline CDR1 is LNHDA and CDR2 is SQIVND (reference sequence). DNA for the CDR3: TGTGCAGGGGGTCCGGGTAATTCACCCCTCCACTTT. The encoded protein is CAGGPGNSPLHF.

This sequence joins TRBV3-1 (or the pseudogene TRBV3-2) and TRBJ1-6, with 7 bases fitting TRBD1. The V gene end was trimmed by 4 bases and the J gene end by 8 bases; junction bases not matched to a gene: 8. The V gene's germline CDR1 is LGHDT and CDR2 YNNKEL (reference sequence). The CDR3 runs to 15 residues. The CDR3 reads CASSLKGASHSPLHF. DNA of the CDR3: TGTGCCAGCAGCCTTAAGGGGGCTTCCCATTCACCCCTCCACTTT.

This clone was observed a few times. The chain employs TRBV7-9 and TRBJ1-1; 10 nucleotides agree with TRBD1. This CDR3 contains 14 residues. Germline V CDR1 and CDR2: SEHNR, FQNEAQ (reference sequence). Trimming removed 2 bases from V and 8 bases from J; junction bases left unmatched: 5. The CDR3 DNA is TGTGCCAGCAGCTTAATCGGGACAGGGGTAGAAGCTTTCTTT. It codes for CASSLIGTGVEAFF.

The rearrangement uses TRBV28 and TRBJ2-7; weak D call: TRBD2 (5 bases). Per germline, CDR1 MDHEN and CDR2 SYDVKM. V shed 10 bases and J shed 5 bases, with 18 bases lying between them. This CDR3 has 13 residues. The CDR3 nucleotides read TGTGCCACCATTGTAAGAGGGTCGGACGAGCAGTACTTC. Its translation: CATIVRGSDEQYF. Based on the CDR3 plus reference TRBV28 and TRBJ2-7, the full variable domain is DVKVTQSSRYLVKRTGEKVFLECVQDMDHENMFWYRQDPGLGLRLIYFSYDVKMKEKGDIPEGYSVSREKKERFSLILESASTNQTSMYLCATIVRGSDEQYFGPGTRLTVT.

This clone has only one observation. The chain links TRBV10-3 to TRBJ2-7; D gene uncertain. Germline CDR1 reads ENHRY; CDR2 reads SYGVKD. The V end lost 0 bases, the J end lost 2 bases, and 14 bases lay between the germline ends. This CDR3 is 16 amino acids long. CDR3 nucleotides: TGTGCCATCAGTGAGTCTACGGCGGAACTGCCCTACGAGCAGTACTTC. Its protein is CAISESTAELPYEQYF.

The V gene is TRBV7-9, the J gene TRBJ1-5, with unresolved D. Germline V CDR1 and CDR2: SEHNR, FQNEAQ (reference sequence). This CDR3 is 14 amino acids long. V was trimmed by 1 base and J by 7 bases, leaving 11 bases between them. In DNA, the CDR3 is TGTGCCAGCAGCTTAGGATCTGCGGGGCAGCCCCAGCATTTT. Translation: CASSLGSAGQPQHF.

Details on this clone: A junction boundary mismatches the germline segment, possibly from a read error. This chain links TRBV9 with TRBJ1-2; a possible D gene is TRBD1 (5 bases). Looked up from germline, CDR1 is SGDLS and CDR2 is YYNGEE. The CDR3 consists of 13 residues. The CDR3 protein is CASSVNPMGGPFF. CDR3 DNA: TGTGCCAGCAGCGTAAACCCAATGGGGGGACCCTTCTTC.

The V call is TRBV27, the J call TRBJ2-7; 10 bases fit TRBD1. The CDR3 sequence is 13 residues long. The germline CDR1 and CDR2 sequences are MNHEY and SMNVEV (reference sequence). V trimming: 3 bases; J trimming: 6 bases; junction bases outside the gene matches: 2. The CDR3 loop is CASSFRTGGEQYF. CDR3 coding DNA: TGTGCCAGCAGTTTTAGGACAGGGGGCGAGCAGTACTTC.

CDR3 sequence: CASSFRDSIGEQFF. DNA of the CDR3: TGTGCCAGCAGCTTTCGGGACAGTATCGGCGAGCAGTTCTTC. The chain combines TRBV11-3 with TRBJ2-1; TRBD1 matches 7 bases. This CDR3 has 14 residues. CDR1 is SGHNT and CDR2 is YENEEA in the germline V gene. J gave up 10 bases and V 3 bases, and 9 bases lay outside the gene matches. Using reference TRBV11-3 and TRBJ2-1 for the parts outside the CDR3, the full variable domain is EAGVVQSPRYKIIEKKQPVAFWCNPISGHNTLYWYLQNLGQGPELLIRYENEEAVDDSQLPKDRFSAERLKGVDSTLKIQPAELGDSAVYLCASSFRDSIGEQFFGPGTRLTVL.

The chain carries TRBV5-1 and TRBJ1-1; weak D call: TRBD1 (5 bases). The CDR3 has 15 amino acids. V lost 4 bases, J lost 2 bases, and 15 bases lay in between. Germline V gene sequence: CDR1 SGHRS, CDR2 YFSETQ. CDR3 sequence reads: CASSPESDRNTEAFF. CDR3 sequence (DNA): TGCGCCAGCAGCCCAGAATCAGACAGAAACACTGAAGCTTTCTTT.

The chain recombines TRBV4-2 with TRBJ1-6, with D perhaps matching TRBD1 (6 bases). The germline V gene has CDR1 LGHNA and CDR2 YNFKEQ. With 5 bases removed from V and 8 bases from J, the gap between germline ends came to 19 bases. The CDR3 has 16 residues. The CDR3 coding sequence is TGTGCCAGCAGCTCCGGCCTGGGACAATCCGATTCACCCCTCCACTTT. It translates to CASSSGLGQSDSPLHF.

In this sample, this clone turned up once. In DNA, the CDR3 is TGTGCCAGTAGTAACCCTCCCGGGACAGGGGACACCGGGGAGCTGTTTTTT. The encoded protein is CASSNPPGTGDTGELFF. The chain employs TRBV19 and TRBJ2-2, with 10 bases that match TRBD1. Unmatched junction bases numbered 8, after V lost 4 bases and J lost 3 bases. The CDR3 extends over 17 amino acids. The germline CDR1 and CDR2 sequences are LNHDA and SQIVND (reference sequence).

This clone has just one count. The rearrangement links TRBV19 to TRBJ1-1, with a tentative D call TRBD1 (5 bases). The CDR3 length is 11 residues. V lost 11 bases and J lost 1, with 8 bases in between. Germline loops: CDR1 LNHDA, CDR2 SQIVND (reference sequence). CDR3 loop: CASGGNTEAFF. The CDR3 DNA reads TGTGCCTCGGGGGGGAACACTGAAGCTTTCTTT.

This chain joins TRBV11-1 and TRBJ2-1, with 10 bases matching TRBD2. Germline assignment: CDR1 SGHAT and CDR2 FQDESV (reference sequence). CDR3 length: 14 amino acids. After removal of 1 base from V and 14 bases from J, the junction contained 8 bases not matched to a gene. Here the CDR3 DNA reads TGTGCCAGCAGCTTAGTTTCGAGCGGGGGGGCTAAGTTCTTC. This encodes CASSLVSSGGAKFF. The entire variable domain, with the rest obtained from reference TRBV11-1 and TRBJ2-1, is as follows: EAEVAQSPRYKITEKSQAVAFWCDPISGHATLYWYRQILGQGPELLVQFQDESVVDDSQLPKDRFSAERLKGVDSTLKIQPAELGDSAMYLCASSLVSSGGAKFFGPGTRLTVL.

This chain joins TRBV6-5 and TRBJ1-3, with TRBD1 as a possible D gene (5 bases). Trimming pared 2 bases from V and 2 bases from J, leaving 10 bases between. The CDR3 length is 15 residues. CDR1 MNHEY and CDR2 SVGAGI come from the germline V gene. CDR3 coding DNA: TGTGCCAGCAGTTACATGGGGCAGGCTGGAAACACCATATATTTT. Translated, it gives CASSYMGQAGNTIYF.